What follows describes a single T cell receptor beta chain. Germline loops: CDR1 SGHNT, CDR2 YYREEE (reference sequence). This CDR3 contains 13 residues. V was clipped by 4 bases and J by 2 bases; unmatched bases: 2. The source of the sample is a study of CD8 T cells in Susac syndrome. Random hexamers primed reverse transcription of about 0.45 to 1 ug RNA. The CDR3 of TCR beta was amplified by immunoSEQ multiplex PCR across 54 Vbeta and 13 Jbeta. Via MiXCR, TCRdb re-called the immunoSEQ multiplex PCR reads, giving one row per CDR3 protein. The sample comprises 150,000 to 200,000 distinct CDR3 sequences, over 85% of which are singletons, and around 0.096% rests with the top ten. Sequencing of TCR beta was performed on blood CD8+ T cells and on blood CD4+ T cells. Negative isolation was applied to CD8+ and CD4+ T cells, and FACS enrichment was applied to TEMRA cells.

This rearrangement joins TRBV5-4 to TRBJ2-5; 7 bases match TRBD1. This TCR derives from a human donor in good health. Sequenced sample: CD4+ T cells from PBMCs. CDR3 in DNA: TGTGCCAGCAGCCAGACAGGGCAAGAGACCCAGTACTTC. This encodes CASSQTGQETQYF.